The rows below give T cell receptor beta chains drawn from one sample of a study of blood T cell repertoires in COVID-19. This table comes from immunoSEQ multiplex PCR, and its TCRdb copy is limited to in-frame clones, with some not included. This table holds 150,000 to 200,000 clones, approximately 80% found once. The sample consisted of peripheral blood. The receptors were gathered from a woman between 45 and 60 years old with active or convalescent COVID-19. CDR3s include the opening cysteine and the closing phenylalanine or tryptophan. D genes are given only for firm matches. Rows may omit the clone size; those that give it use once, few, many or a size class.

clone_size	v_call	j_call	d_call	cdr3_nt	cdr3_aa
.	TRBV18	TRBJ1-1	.	TGTGCCAGCTCACCACCGAACGGGGAGGGCACTGAAGCTTTCTTT	CASSPPNGEGTEAFF
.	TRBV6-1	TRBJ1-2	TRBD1	TGTGCCAGCAGTGAATGGGGGACAGCCTCTAACTATGGCTACACCTTC	CASSEWGTASNYGYTF
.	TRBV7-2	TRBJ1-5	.	TGTGCCAGCAGCTTCCGAGGTGACAATCAGCCCCAGCATTTT	CASSFRGDNQPQHF
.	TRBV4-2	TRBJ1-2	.	TGTGCCAGCAGCCAAGATCGACAGTGGGGCTACACCTTC	CASSQDRQWGYTF
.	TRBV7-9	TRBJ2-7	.	TGTGCCAGCAGCAATATTAGATCCTACGAGCAGTACTTC	CASSNIRSYEQYF
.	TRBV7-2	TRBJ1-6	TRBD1	TGTGCCAGCAGCTCTCCCACGAACAGGGGCTATAATTCACCCCTCCACTTT	CASSSPTNRGYNSPLHF
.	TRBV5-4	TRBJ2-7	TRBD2	TGTGCCAGCAGCTCCTTGGATAGCGGGGGGTTCTCCTACGAGCAGTACTTC	CASSSLDSGGFSYEQYF
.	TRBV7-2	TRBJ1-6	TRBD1	TGTGCCAGCAGCCCCCGGGACAGCTATAATTCACCCCTCCACTTT	CASSPRDSYNSPLHF
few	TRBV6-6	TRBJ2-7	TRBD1	TGTGCCAGCAGTTTGAAGTCGGGACAGAACTACGAGCAGTACTTC	CASSLKSGQNYEQYF
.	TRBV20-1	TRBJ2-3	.	TGCAGTGCTAGTTTTACGAGCGGACCTAGCACAGATACGCAGTATTTT	CSASFTSGPSTDTQYF
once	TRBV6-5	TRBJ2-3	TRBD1	TGTGCCAGCGCTTCACCGGGACAGGGGGCAGATACGCAGTATTTT	CASASPGQGADTQYF
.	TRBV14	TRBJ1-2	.	TGTGCCAGCAGTGACGCAGGCGGGCCCTTCAACTATGGCTACACCTTC	CASSDAGGPFNYGYTF
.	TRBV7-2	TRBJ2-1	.	TGTGCCAGCAGCTATCGAGACGGACAATACAATGAGCAGTTCTTC	CASSYRDGQYNEQFF
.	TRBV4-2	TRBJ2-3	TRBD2	TGTGCCAGCAGCCCCGGGCGCGGGGGGGGTTACACTAGCACAGATACGCAGTATTTT	CASSPGRGGGYTSTDTQYF
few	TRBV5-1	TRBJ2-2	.	TGCGCCAGCAGCTTACAGCCGGACACCGGGGAGCTGTTTTTT	CASSLQPDTGELFF
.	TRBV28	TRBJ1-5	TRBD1	TGTGCCAGCCGACAGGGGAATAGCAATCAGCCCCAGCATTTT	CASRQGNSNQPQHF
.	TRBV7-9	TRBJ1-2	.	TGTGCCAGCAGCATGGCGGACTCCCCAAACTATGGCTACACCTTC	CASSMADSPNYGYTF
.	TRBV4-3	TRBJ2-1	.	TGCGCCAGCAGCCAAGATGGAAGGGGTGGTGAGCAGTTCTTC	CASSQDGRGGEQFF
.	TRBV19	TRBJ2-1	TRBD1	TGTGCCAGCTTGGGACAGGGGTACAATGAGCAGTTCTTC	CASLGQGYNEQFF
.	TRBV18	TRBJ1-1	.	TGTGCCAGCTCCAACGGGAAAAACACTGAAGCTTTCTTT	CASSNGKNTEAFF
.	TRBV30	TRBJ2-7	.	TGTGCCTGGAGTCCGAACAGGGCCTACGAGCAGTACTTC	CAWSPNRAYEQYF
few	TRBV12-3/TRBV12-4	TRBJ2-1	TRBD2	TGTGCCACCCGACTAGCGGGGGGGCGAGAGCAGTTCTTC	CATRLAGGREQFF
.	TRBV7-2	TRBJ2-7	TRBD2	TGTGCCAGCAGACTGAACCCTAGCGGGAGTGTATACGAGCAGTACTTC	CASRLNPSGSVYEQYF
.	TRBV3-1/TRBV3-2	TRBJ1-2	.	TGTGCCAGCAGCCCTTTCCCGAGAGAAACTTATGGCTACACCTTC	CASSPFPRETYGYTF
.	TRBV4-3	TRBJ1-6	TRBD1	TGCGCCAGCAGCCAAGTCGGGACAGGGTATTCACCCCTCCACTTT	CASSQVGTGYSPLHF
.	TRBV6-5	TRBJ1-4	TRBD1	TGTGCCACCTCGGACAGGGCTAGAGAAAAACTGTTTTTT	CATSDRAREKLFF
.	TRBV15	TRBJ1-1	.	TGTGCCACCAGTCCCCGGGGGGCTCGTACTGAAGCTTTCTTT	CATSPRGARTEAFF
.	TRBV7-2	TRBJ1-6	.	TGTGCCAGCAGCTTAGACCCAGGGCCCAGTTCACCCCTCCACTTT	CASSLDPGPSSPLHF
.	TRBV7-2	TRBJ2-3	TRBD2	TGTGCCAGCAGCCCTACTAGCGGGAGTGCAGATACGCAGTATTTT	CASSPTSGSADTQYF
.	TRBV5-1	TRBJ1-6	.	TGCGCCAGCTCGCAAACCCACTCGGGTAATTCACCCCTCCACTTT	CASSQTHSGNSPLHF
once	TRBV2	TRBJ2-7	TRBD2	TGTGCCAGCAGTGAGGGGGGGGCCTACGAGCAGTACTTC	CASSEGGAYEQYF
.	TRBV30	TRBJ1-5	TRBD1	TGTGCCTGGAGGAAGGGACAGAATCAGCCCCAGCATTTT	CAWRKGQNQPQHF
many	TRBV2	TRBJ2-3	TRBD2	TGTGCCAGCCGCCCCGGCCTAGCGGGGATCACAGATACGCAGTATTTT	CASRPGLAGITDTQYF
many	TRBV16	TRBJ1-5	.	TGTGCCAGCAGCCAGGCGTCCGGCCAGGGAGGGAATCAGCCCCAGCATTTT	CASSQASGQGGNQPQHF
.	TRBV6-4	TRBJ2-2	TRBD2	TGTGCCAGCAGTGTTGCGGGGGGAATCACCGGGGAGCTGTTTTTT	CASSVAGGITGELFF
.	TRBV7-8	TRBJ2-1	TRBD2	TGTGCCAGCAGCGTCTACGGGACTAGCATCAATGAGCAGTTCTTC	CASSVYGTSINEQFF
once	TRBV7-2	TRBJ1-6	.	TGTGCCAGCAGCTTAGCGGGGCAGGTAAATTCACCCCTCCACTTT	CASSLAGQVNSPLHF
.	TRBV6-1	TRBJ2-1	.	TGTGCCAGCAGTGAAAGGGGGACTATTGCCAATGAGCAGTTCTTC	CASSERGTIANEQFF
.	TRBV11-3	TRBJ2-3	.	TGTGCCAGCAGCTTAGACGGTGTAGGGAGAGCAGATACGCAGTATTTT	CASSLDGVGRADTQYF
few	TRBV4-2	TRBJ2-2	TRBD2	TGTGCCAGCAGCCAAGAAGGGAGGGCCTACACCGGGGAGCTGTTTTTT	CASSQEGRAYTGELFF